Listed here are 30 T cell receptor beta chains from one sample, sequenced in a study of shared clonotypes between healthy human individuals (TCRdb year 2020). Libraries were constructed by the immunoSEQ multiplex PCR assay. The table comes from immuneACCESS by way of TCRdb, which keeps in-frame sequences with V and J called. Part of the clones is missing from these tables; in studies checked, under half for an unresolved V gene and the rest for unknown reasons. A total of 470,000 or so clones appear in this sample, roughly 80% of them only once. The ten largest clones capture 9.5% to 15% of the sample. What was sequenced was PBMCs. All receptors derive from a middle-aged woman in good health. Some clones in this sample may be carry-over from other donors' samples.

The CDR3 DNA is TGTGCCAGCAGCGTAGTTGGGGAAACCGGGGAGCTGTTTTTT. Protein: CASSVVGETGELFF. The rearrangement links TRBV9 to TRBJ2-2, with D uncertain. Germline V gives CDR1 SGDLS, CDR2 YYNGEE. The CDR3 runs 14 residues. The V end was cut by 0 bases, the J end by 5 bases, with 8 bases between.

The gene calls are TRBV7-2 and TRBJ2-7; D may be TRBD1 (6 bases). Germline V gene data show CDR1 as SGHTA and CDR2 as FQGNSA. There are 15 residues in the CDR3. Trimming removed 2 bases from V and 7 bases from J, with 18 bases in between. CDR3: CASSLRQGRIGEQYF. The DNA for the CDR3 is TGTGCCAGCAGCTTACGTCAGGGGCGTATCGGTGAGCAGTACTTC.

The chain recombines TRBV7-9 with TRBJ1-1; 7 bases are a match to TRBD1. V gave up 5 bases and J gave up 4 bases; unmatched junction bases: 4. The CDR3 consists of 13 residues. In germline, CDR1 is SEHNR, CDR2 FQNEAQ (reference sequence). CDR3: CASSAPGGTEAFF. CDR3 DNA: TGTGCCAGCAGCGCACCAGGGGGCACTGAAGCTTTCTTT.

The chain employs TRBV11-2 and TRBJ2-2; maybe TRBD2 (5 bases). In germline, CDR1 is SGHAT, CDR2 FQNNGV. This CDR3 is built from 15 residues. Trimming took off 1 base at V and 4 bases at J, with 10 bases between the two ends. For the CDR3, the DNA is TGTGCCAGCAGCTTAGGTGGGAGTGCCACCGGGGAGCTGTTTTTT. Translated: CASSLGGSATGELFF.

V usage is TRBV19 and J usage is TRBJ1-5; no definite D call. This CDR3 is built from 16 residues. The germline gives CDR1 LNHDA, CDR2 SQIVND (reference sequence). The V gene lost 5 bases and the J gene lost 0 bases, with 14 bases spanning the gap. The chain's CDR3 is CASSESQFNSNQPQHF. The CDR3 DNA is TGTGCCAGTAGTGAATCCCAGTTTAATAGCAATCAGCCCCAGCATTTT.

The chain joins TRBV7-9 to TRBJ2-1, with 11 nucleotides matching TRBD2. With V trimmed by 5 bases and J by 5 bases, 11 bases remained unmatched. The length of the CDR3 is 17 residues. Germline V gives CDR1 SEHNR, CDR2 FQNEAQ (reference sequence). The DNA for the CDR3 is TGTGCCAGCAGCCGATACCCCGGGACTAGCGGTGACAATGAGCAGTTCTTC. Protein: CASSRYPGTSGDNEQFF.

This rearrangement joins TRBV7-9 to TRBJ1-5; no firm D call. Trimming removed 5 bases from V and 6 bases from J, with 11 bases in between. The CDR3 runs 13 residues. Germline assignment: CDR1 SEHNR and CDR2 FQNEAQ (reference sequence). As DNA, the CDR3 is TGTGCCAGCAGCCCAACTATAGGTCAGCCCCAGCATTTT. The encoded protein is CASSPTIGQPQHF.

The count of this clone is one. This chain links TRBV5-6 with TRBJ2-3; no clear D. The CDR3 has 12 amino acids. With 5 bases removed from V and 6 bases from J, the gap between germline ends came to 10 bases. From germline, CDR1 is SGHDT and CDR2 YYEEEE. CDR3 nucleotide sequence: TGTGCCAGCAGGGGTGCTGCTGATACGCAGTATTTT. Its translation: CASRGAADTQYF.

The rearrangement uses TRBV11-2 and TRBJ2-7; the D gene is possibly TRBD2 (6 bases). The CDR3 is made up of 13 amino acids. Trimming took 5 bases from V and 0 from J, leaving 8 bases between them. Germline CDR1 and CDR2: SGHAT and FQNNGV. DNA for the CDR3: TGTGCCAGCAGCCCCGGGGGCTCCTACGAGCAGTACTTC. This sequence encodes CASSPGGSYEQYF.

This chain connects TRBV4-1 to TRBJ1-2; D is undetermined. This CDR3 has 16 amino acids. Germline CDR1 MGHRA, CDR2 YSYEKL. Trimming removed 1 base from V and 0 bases from J, with 12 bases in between. CDR3 sequence (DNA): TGCGCCAGCAGCCAAGGCCAGCCCCAGGCTAACTATGGCTACACCTTC. The encoded protein is CASSQGQPQANYGYTF.

The rearrangement joins TRBV6-5 to TRBJ2-5; 10 bases match TRBD2. Per germline, CDR1 MNHEY and CDR2 SVGAGI. J was trimmed by 5 bases and V by 8 bases; bases with no gene match: 8. The CDR3 sequence is 14 residues long. CDR3 loop: CASSWQRGGETQYF. In nucleotides, the CDR3 is TGTGCCAGCTCGTGGCAGCGGGGGGGGGAGACCCAGTACTTC.

The sample holds one count of this clone. A far larger clone differs by one base, so this is likely a read error. The chain couples TRBV5-1 to TRBJ2-3; 8 bases map to TRBD2. CDR1 and CDR2 (germline): SGHRS, YFSETQ. The CDR3 is 16 residues long. CDR3: CTSSEEPGLGSDTQYF. DNA for the CDR3: TGCACCAGCAGCGAAGAGCCGGGACTAGGCTCAGATACGCAGTATTTT.

The chain is built from TRBV28 and TRBJ1-2; no firm D call. From germline, CDR1 is MDHEN and CDR2 SYDVKM. CDR3 length equals 12 residues. V dropped 10 bases and J dropped 2 bases, with 11 bases sitting between them. Here the CDR3 reads CATSVTNYGYTF. CDR3 coding DNA: TGTGCCACCTCAGTTACCAACTATGGCTACACCTTC.

This clone has a count of ten or more. The chain recombines TRBV28 with TRBJ2-5; D not resolved. V lost 4 bases and J 4 bases, leaving 4 bases between the germline ends. The CDR3 is made up of 11 amino acids. The germline V gene has CDR1 MDHEN and CDR2 SYDVKM. CDR3: CASSYRETQYF. The CDR3 DNA reads TGTGCCAGCAGTTATAGAGAGACCCAGTACTTC.

V usage is TRBV29-1 and J usage is TRBJ2-3; no firm D call. This CDR3 region has 11 residues. V was clipped by 4 bases and J by 0 bases, with 2 bases between them. Germline V gene data show CDR1 as SQVTM and CDR2 as ANQGSEA. The CDR3: CSVASTDTQYF. CDR3 coding DNA: TGCAGCGTTGCAAGCACAGATACGCAGTATTTT.

Note on this clone: A far more abundant clone sits one base away, making this likely a read error. The CDR3 DNA reads as TGTGCCACCAGCAGAGATCCCATCGGACAGGGGACCTACGAGCAGTACTTC. Translated: CATSRDPIGQGTYEQYF. J is TRBJ2-7 and V is TRBV15; 9 bases are shared with TRBD1. CDR3 size: 17 residues. V shed 0 bases and J 2 bases; nucleotides not matched to a gene: 8. Germline V lookup: CDR1 LNHNV, CDR2 YYDKDF (reference sequence).

The chain joins TRBV28 to TRBJ2-2, with 10 bases fitting TRBD2. V gave up 4 bases and J gave up 2 bases; unmatched junction bases: 7. Per the germline V gene, CDR1 is MDHEN and CDR2 is SYDVKM. The CDR3 length is 17 residues. This chain's CDR3 is CASSSPGLAENTGELFF. CDR3 nucleotide sequence: TGTGCCAGCAGTTCCCCCGGACTAGCGGAAAACACCGGGGAGCTGTTTTTT.

This clone occurred a few times. The chain has TRBV14 and TRBJ2-3, with D unresolved. CDR3 length: 16 amino acids. Trimming removed 0 bases at V and 2 bases at J, with 12 bases between. From germline, CDR1 is SGHDN and CDR2 FVKESK. The CDR3 region is CASSQDVASFTDTQYF. CDR3 DNA: TGTGCCAGCAGCCAAGATGTAGCAAGCTTCACAGATACGCAGTATTTT.

The V call is TRBV30, the J call TRBJ2-7; TRBD2 agrees at 15 bases. The V gene's germline CDR1 is GTSNPN and CDR2 SVGIG (reference sequence). V lost 5 bases and J lost 7; bases outside the gene matches: 3. The CDR3 is made up of 13 amino acids. CDR3 sequence (DNA): TGTGCCTGGGGGGGACTAGCGGGAGGAGAGCAGTACTTC. As protein: CAWGGLAGGEQYF. The full variable domain, its missing parts supplied by reference TRBV30 and TRBJ2-7, is SQTIHQWPATLVQPVGSPLSLECTVEGTSNPNLYWYRQAAGRGLQLLFYSVGIGQISSEVPQNLSASRPQDRQFILSSKKLLLSDSGFYLCAWGGLAGGEQYFGPGTRLTVT.

The CDR3 loop is CSARGENEQFF. The CDR3 DNA reads TGCAGTGCTAGGGGGGAAAATGAGCAGTTCTTC. The V gene is TRBV20-1, the J gene TRBJ2-1, with D perhaps assigned TRBD1 or TRBD2 (5 bases each). The CDR3 contains 11 residues. Germline CDR1 and CDR2: DFQATT and SNEGSKA (reference sequence). V was pared by 3 bases and J by 7 bases, with 7 bases between.

A single count supports this clone. This likely came from a read error, as a far larger clone is one base away. Other DNA sequences in this sample translate to the same CDR3. The rearrangement links TRBV28 to TRBJ1-5; maybe TRBD1 (6 bases). Germline CDR1 is MDHEN and CDR2 is SYDVKM. The CDR3 totals 14 residues. CDR3 nucleotide sequence: TGTGCCAGCAGTTTGGGTAGGGGGAGTCAGCCCCAACATTTT. The encoded protein is CASSLGRGSQPQHF.

Remarks on this clone: This likely traces to a read error, being one base from a far larger clone. The V call is TRBV30, the J call TRBJ1-2; D unresolved. Germline loops: CDR1 GTSNPN, CDR2 SVGIG (reference sequence). The CDR3 sequence is 12 residues long. The CDR3 DNA sequence: TGTGCCTGGAGCGACGGAAACTATAGCTACACCTTC. This gives the protein CAWSDGNYSYTF.

Points on this clone: A much larger clone differs from this one at a single base, so this may be a read error. Different DNA sequences within this sample yield the same CDR3. This chain links TRBV7-9 with TRBJ2-1; 10 bases fit TRBD1. This CDR3 comprises 15 residues. The germline V gene has CDR1 SEHNR and CDR2 FQNEAQ (reference sequence). Unmatched junction bases numbered 8, after V lost 5 bases and J lost 7 bases. DNA for the CDR3: TGTGCCAGCAGCCCCCGAGACAGGGGGCTAAATGAGCAGTTCTTC. This codes for CASSPRDRGLNEQFF.

This clone has only a few counts. The chain recombines TRBV4-2 with TRBJ2-3, with D unresolved. Germline V gene sequence: CDR1 LGHNA, CDR2 YNFKEQ. The CDR3 is 14 residues long. V dropped 0 bases and J dropped 4 bases, with 8 bases sitting between them. The CDR3 loop reads CASSQETRADTQYF. The CDR3 nucleotides are TGTGCCAGCAGCCAAGAGACTCGGGCAGATACGCAGTATTTT.

This chain uses TRBV14 with TRBJ2-3; 10 nucleotides match TRBD2. The germline gives CDR1 SGHDN, CDR2 FVKESK. The CDR3 sequence is 18 residues long. The V gene end was trimmed by 1 base and the J gene end by 0 bases; junction bases not matched to a gene: 7. In DNA, the CDR3 is TGTGCCAGCAGCCAAGCCCGGACGACTAGCGGGAGCACAGATACGCAGTATTTT. Encoded protein: CASSQARTTSGSTDTQYF.

Note on this clone: Only one base separates this from a far larger clonotype, so it likely reflects a read error. The J gene is TRBJ1-1, the V gene TRBV2, with 7 bases matching TRBD1. Germline V gene sequence: CDR1 SNHLY, CDR2 FYNNEI. This CDR3 spans 15 amino acids. The CDR3 here is CASSLTGTAYTGAFF. In DNA form, the CDR3 reads TGTGCCAGCAGTTTAACCGGGACAGCATACACTGGAGCTTTCTTT.

This chain links TRBV6-1 with TRBJ2-3; TRBD2 matches at 10 bases. The CDR3 length is 17 residues. The germline V gene encodes CDR1 MNHNS and CDR2 SASEGT. The J segment lost 6 bases and the V segment lost 4 bases, leaving 13 bases of the junction unmatched. The CDR3 here is CASSVRTSGSIGDTQYF. CDR3 coding DNA: TGTGCCAGCAGTGTGCGGACTAGCGGTTCCATTGGGGATACGCAGTATTTT.

This rearrangement joins TRBV28 to TRBJ2-2; 8 nucleotides agree with TRBD1. Germline V gene data show CDR1 as MDHEN and CDR2 as SYDVKM. The CDR3 is 14 residues long. V trimming: 6 bases; J trimming: 1 base; junction bases outside the gene matches: 1. Here the CDR3 reads CASRGTGNTGELFF. In DNA form, the CDR3 reads TGTGCCAGCAGAGGGACAGGGAACACCGGGGAGCTGTTTTTT.

This chain joins TRBV18 and TRBJ2-2, with D possibly TRBD2 on 6 matching bases. Trimming removed 3 bases from V and 4 bases from J, with 15 bases in between. The CDR3 length is 16 residues. Germline loops: CDR1 KGHSH, CDR2 LQKENI. Here the CDR3 reads CASSPTEGSGTGELFF. The CDR3 nucleotides are TGTGCCAGCTCACCTACGGAGGGTAGCGGCACCGGGGAGCTGTTTTTT.

The rearrangement joins TRBV18 to TRBJ2-3; no clear D gene. V was pared by 4 bases and J by 3 bases, with 5 bases between. Germline V lookup: CDR1 KGHSH, CDR2 LQKENI. The CDR3 contains 12 residues. CDR3 loop: CASSQWTDTQYF. The CDR3 DNA sequence: TGTGCCAGCTCACAGTGGACAGATACGCAGTATTTT.